These T cell receptor beta chains were read from a single sample in a study of T cells after yellow fever vaccination. Each CDR3 protein gets one entry after TCRdb re-called the 5' RACE reads with MiXCR. Of over 250,000 distinct CDR3 sequences listed, roughly 5% are singletons. This specimen consisted of CD4+ T cells sorted from PBMCs, obtained on the day of the yellow fever booster vaccination. The receptor source for this set is a man between 18 and 35 years old who received the YFV17D yellow fever vaccine. CDR3s include the opening cysteine and the closing phenylalanine or tryptophan. Each record gives: CDR3 DNA, CDR3 protein, V gene, J gene, clone size, D gene. The D gene is left open where the match is weak. Clone size is shown for a subset of rows, as once, few, many or a class of expanded clone.

CDR3nt: TGTGCCAGCAGGGCACGGGCGGGCTCCATGAACACTGAAGCTTTCTTT; CDR3aa: CASRARAGSMNTEAFF; v_gene: TRBV12-3/TRBV12-4; j_gene: TRBJ1-1; abundance: -; d_gene: -
CDR3nt: TGCGCCAGCAGACTAGCGGGGGTGCTTTCGGCCCAGTACTTC; CDR3aa: CASRLAGVLSAQYF; v_gene: TRBV10-2; j_gene: TRBJ2-5; abundance: few; d_gene: TRBD2
CDR3nt: TGCGCCAGCCTAGGGGAATTGGGTCAGCCCCAGCATTTT; CDR3aa: CASLGELGQPQHF; v_gene: TRBV10-2; j_gene: TRBJ1-5; abundance: -; d_gene: -
CDR3nt: TGTGCCAGCAGTTTCGGGGGTGGCTATGGCTACACCTTC; CDR3aa: CASSFGGGYGYTF; v_gene: TRBV27; j_gene: TRBJ1-2; abundance: few; d_gene: -
CDR3nt: TGCGCCAGCAGCCTTCTGGGGGGGGTCCACAATGAGCAGTTCTTC; CDR3aa: CASSLLGGVHNEQFF; v_gene: TRBV5-1; j_gene: TRBJ2-1; abundance: many; d_gene: TRBD2
CDR3nt: TGTGCCACCAGGGGGGGATTCCAAGAGACCCAGTACTTC; CDR3aa: CATRGGFQETQYF; v_gene: TRBV5-4; j_gene: TRBJ2-5; abundance: few; d_gene: -
CDR3nt: TGTGCCAGCAGTTACTGGGGTTTTGATGAAAAACTGTTTTTT; CDR3aa: CASSYWGFDEKLFF; v_gene: TRBV6-6; j_gene: TRBJ1-4; abundance: many; d_gene: -
CDR3nt: TGTGCCAGCAGCTTAGCAGGGTTGGACTTCTCTGGGGCCAACGTCCTGACTTTC; CDR3aa: CASSLAGLDFSGANVLTF; v_gene: TRBV7-8; j_gene: TRBJ2-6; abundance: many; d_gene: -
CDR3nt: TGTGCCAGCAGCTTGGCTGGACCTGGCTACACCTTC; CDR3aa: CASSLAGPGYTF; v_gene: TRBV5-6; j_gene: TRBJ1-2; abundance: many; d_gene: -
CDR3nt: TGCAGTGCTAGACGACCGTATATAACCGGGCCCCCGGAGGAGTACTTC; CDR3aa: CSARRPYITGPPEEYF; v_gene: TRBV20-1; j_gene: TRBJ2-7; abundance: -; d_gene: -
CDR3nt: TGTGCCAGCAGTTTGACGGCTGAAGCTTTCTTT; CDR3aa: CASSLTAEAFF; v_gene: TRBV6-6; j_gene: TRBJ1-1; abundance: many; d_gene: -
CDR3nt: TGTGCCAGCAGTCGCCTGAGAGAGGCCTACAATGAGCAGTTCTTC; CDR3aa: CASSRLREAYNEQFF; v_gene: TRBV12-3/TRBV12-4; j_gene: TRBJ2-1; abundance: few; d_gene: -
CDR3nt: TGTGCCAGCAGTGAAGTTCTCTGGGGGTCCGCAACCTACAATGAGCAGTTCTTC; CDR3aa: CASSEVLWGSATYNEQFF; v_gene: TRBV6-1; j_gene: TRBJ2-1; abundance: -; d_gene: -
CDR3nt: TGTGCCAGCAGCCTCCAAAGGGAGACCCAGTACTTC; CDR3aa: CASSLQRETQYF; v_gene: TRBV7-6; j_gene: TRBJ2-5; abundance: many; d_gene: -
CDR3nt: TGTGCCTCAATAATGTTACGGTCTGAAGCTTTCTTT; CDR3aa: CASIMLRSEAFF; v_gene: TRBV6-1; j_gene: TRBJ1-1; abundance: -; d_gene: -
CDR3nt: TGTGCCAGCAGCTTTTCAGGGGACCACAACACTGAAGCTTTCTTT; CDR3aa: CASSFSGDHNTEAFF; v_gene: TRBV7-3; j_gene: TRBJ1-1; abundance: few; d_gene: -
CDR3nt: TGTGCCAGCAGCTTCCCTAGCGGGGGTTACAATGAGCAGTTCTTC; CDR3aa: CASSFPSGGYNEQFF; v_gene: TRBV5-6; j_gene: TRBJ2-1; abundance: -; d_gene: TRBD2
CDR3nt: TGTGCCAGCAGCTTTGACAGGGTAGACATTCAGTACTTC; CDR3aa: CASSFDRVDIQYF; v_gene: TRBV13; j_gene: TRBJ2-4; abundance: -; d_gene: TRBD1
CDR3nt: TGCAGTGCTAGGGGACTATTTCGGGAGACCCAGTACTTC; CDR3aa: CSARGLFRETQYF; v_gene: TRBV20-1; j_gene: TRBJ2-5; abundance: -; d_gene: TRBD2
CDR3nt: TGTGCCAGCAGCAGCCGACGGGACACATTACACGATGAGCAGTTCTTC; CDR3aa: CASSSRRDTLHDEQFF; v_gene: TRBV7-8; j_gene: TRBJ2-1; abundance: few; d_gene: -
CDR3nt: TGTGCCAGCAGCTTAGCCCTGGGGGGAGATTTACCCCTCCACTTT; CDR3aa: CASSLALGGDLPLHF; v_gene: TRBV7-8; j_gene: TRBJ1-6; abundance: many; d_gene: -
CDR3nt: TGTGCCAGCAGCCCGGGCGCAGGGTTACCCACTGAAGCTTTCTTT; CDR3aa: CASSPGAGLPTEAFF; v_gene: TRBV11-3; j_gene: TRBJ1-1; abundance: many; d_gene: -
CDR3nt: TGCGCCAGCAGAATGGGACAGGGGAATGAGCAGTTCTTC; CDR3aa: CASRMGQGNEQFF; v_gene: TRBV5-1; j_gene: TRBJ2-1; abundance: many; d_gene: TRBD1
CDR3nt: TGCGCCAGCAGCCCGGGACCGTCGAGCATTTTAGATACGCAGTATTTT; CDR3aa: CASSPGPSSILDTQYF; v_gene: TRBV5-1; j_gene: TRBJ2-3; abundance: few; d_gene: -
CDR3nt: TGTGCCAGCAGCCCCCGGGAGGGTCGAACTGAAGCTTTCTTT; CDR3aa: CASSPREGRTEAFF; v_gene: TRBV6-2/TRBV6-3; j_gene: TRBJ1-1; abundance: -; d_gene: -
CDR3nt: TGCGCCAGCAGCTTGGGGGACGCCAATTCACCCCTCCACTTT; CDR3aa: CASSLGDANSPLHF; v_gene: TRBV5-1; j_gene: TRBJ1-6; abundance: -; d_gene: -
CDR3nt: TGCGCCAGCAGCGCGCACCGGGACCTCGGTCAGCCCCAGCATTTT; CDR3aa: CASSAHRDLGQPQHF; v_gene: TRBV4-1; j_gene: TRBJ1-5; abundance: few; d_gene: -
CDR3nt: TGTGCCAGCTGCAGCGGCCCTAGCACAGATACGCAGTATTTT; CDR3aa: CASCSGPSTDTQYF; v_gene: TRBV9; j_gene: TRBJ2-3; abundance: -; d_gene: -
CDR3nt: TGCGCCAGCAGCCAACGAGCGGGGGCGACCACAGATACGCAGTATTTT; CDR3aa: CASSQRAGATTDTQYF; v_gene: TRBV4-3; j_gene: TRBJ2-3; abundance: few; d_gene: TRBD2
CDR3nt: TGTGCCAGCAGCTTAGATCTTGCGATGGCTAGCGGGGGGGCACTCGGCTACGAGCAGTACTTC; CDR3aa: CASSLDLAMASGGALGYEQYF; v_gene: TRBV7-6; j_gene: TRBJ2-7; abundance: few; d_gene: TRBD2
CDR3nt: TGTGCCAGCACCCGCTTCATCAATTCAGAGCAGTACTTC; CDR3aa: CASTRFINSEQYF; v_gene: TRBV6-5; j_gene: TRBJ2-7; abundance: -; d_gene: -
CDR3nt: TGTGCCAGCAGCCAGAGCGGGGCGAACACCGGGGAGCTGTTTTTT; CDR3aa: CASSQSGANTGELFF; v_gene: TRBV3-1; j_gene: TRBJ2-2; abundance: few; d_gene: TRBD2
CDR3nt: TGTGCCAGCAGCCCGCCTCAGGGGGCGAAGACTGAAGCTTTCTTT; CDR3aa: CASSPPQGAKTEAFF; v_gene: TRBV28; j_gene: TRBJ1-1; abundance: few; d_gene: TRBD1
CDR3nt: TGTGCCACCAGCAGGGGCCCAGGGGGCCCCTATGGCTACACCTTC; CDR3aa: CATSRGPGGPYGYTF; v_gene: TRBV15; j_gene: TRBJ1-2; abundance: many; d_gene: TRBD1
CDR3nt: TGTGCCAGCAGCTTAGTACACGAGCAGTTCTTC; CDR3aa: CASSLVHEQFF; v_gene: TRBV7-2; j_gene: TRBJ2-1; abundance: many; d_gene: -
CDR3nt: TGCGCCAGCAGCTTCCCGGGACAGCAAGAGACCCAGTACTTC; CDR3aa: CASSFPGQQETQYF; v_gene: TRBV5-1; j_gene: TRBJ2-5; abundance: many; d_gene: TRBD1
CDR3nt: TGTGCCAGCAGCAAAGCGCCAGGACAGGGGCGCTCCTACGAGCAGTACTTC; CDR3aa: CASSKAPGQGRSYEQYF; v_gene: TRBV21-1; j_gene: TRBJ2-7; abundance: -; d_gene: -
CDR3nt: TGTGCCAGCAGGGACGGGGGTTCAACTGAAGCTTTCTTT; CDR3aa: CASRDGGSTEAFF; v_gene: TRBV6-5; j_gene: TRBJ1-1; abundance: -; d_gene: -